The entry below describes one T cell receptor (beta chain). The data were produced by immunoSEQ multiplex PCR, yet TCRdb's version contains in-frame clones alone and is incomplete. The sample has around 140,000 clones, about 93% seen once. This entry belongs to a study of OX40 agonist ivuxolimab in advanced cancers. The V segment lost 0 bases and the J segment 2 bases; nucleotides outside the gene matches: 5. Germline V gives CDR1 SGHRS, CDR2 YFSETQ. The CDR3 sequence is 16 residues long. This TCR came from an adult with an advanced solid tumor such as melanoma, head and neck, liver or kidney cancer. The rearrangement joins TRBV5-1 to TRBJ2-3, with 8 bases matching TRBD1. Sample: CD4+ or CD8+ T cells sorted from blood, taken in a trial of the OX40 agonist ivuxolimab. For the CDR3, the DNA is TGCGCCAGCAGCTTGGGGTCAGGGGGCATCACAGATACGCAGTATTTT. Its protein product is CASSLGSGGITDTQYF.